The rows below give T cell receptor beta chains drawn from one sample of a study of T cell responses to AZD1222 COVID-19 vaccine. TCRdb's table, derived via immunoSEQ multiplex PCR, lists solely in-frame clones and lacks some. Found here are some 79,000 clones, less than 85% of them singletons; the top ten hold 40% to 55%. This specimen was peripheral blood, taken 28 days after the second AZD1222 dose. The receptor source for this set is an adult who received the AZD1222 COVID-19 vaccine. Each CDR3 is given with its conserved first and last residue. The D gene is left open where the match is weak. Only part of the rows carry a size: once, few, many, or a class if the clone is expanded.

size	D	V	J	DNA	CDR3
.	TRBD1	TRBV18	TRBJ2-3	TGTGCCAGCTCACCACCGGGACAGGGGCCCGCCCTCGGCACAGATACGCAGTATTTT	CASSPPGQGPALGTDTQYF
.	.	TRBV29-1	TRBJ2-3	TGCAGCGCCAGCACAGATACGCAGTATTTT	CSASTDTQYF
.	TRBD2	TRBV7-9	TRBJ2-7	TGTGCCAGCAGCTTGGCTAGCGGGGGATACGAGCAGTACTTC	CASSLASGGYEQYF
.	.	TRBV1	TRBJ2-1	TGCACCAGCACGGGTGGCGGGAGGCACAATGAGCAGTTCTTC	CTSTGGGRHNEQFF
.	.	TRBV19	TRBJ1-5	TGTGCCAGTACCCTGGGACTGGGTAGCAATCAGCCCCAGCATTTT	CASTLGLGSNQPQHF
once	TRBD2	TRBV7-9	TRBJ2-5	TGTGCCAGCAGCTTAGCTGCGGGAGACCGACAGACCCAGTACTTC	CASSLAAGDRQTQYF
few	.	TRBV19	TRBJ2-3	TGTGCCAGTAGTATAGGCGGCAGGGCTGGAGATACGCAGTATTTT	CASSIGGRAGDTQYF
.	.	TRBV6-5	TRBJ2-7	TGTGCCAGCAGTTACGGGCTGAACAGGGAAGAAGAGCAGTACTTC	CASSYGLNREEEQYF
.	.	TRBV2	TRBJ1-6	TGTGCCAGCAGTGAGGAACAGGGAGGACGGTCACCCCTCCACTTT	CASSEEQGGRSPLHF
.	TRBD1	TRBV5-4	TRBJ1-4	TGTGCCAGCAGGCAGCCACAGGGGGCGAAGGAAAAACTGTTTTTT	CASRQPQGAKEKLFF
.	.	TRBV4-2	TRBJ2-7	TGTGCCAGCAGCCGGCAAGAGGGCCCTGCGAGGGACGAGCAGTACTTC	CASSRQEGPARDEQYF
once	TRBD1	TRBV19	TRBJ2-1	TGTGCCAGTGCTACCGGGACAGGGGACAATGAGCAGTTCTTC	CASATGTGDNEQFF
.	.	TRBV14	TRBJ2-7	TGTGCCAGCAGCCCGTCGTGGCGGAACGGCGAGCAGTACTTC	CASSPSWRNGEQYF